This T cell receptor beta chain was found in a study of PD-L1 blockade in urothelial cancer. Study details: Between 0 and 3 prior chemotherapy regimens had been given to patients.

To note about this clone: The antigen is unknown.

The protocol was immunoSEQ multiplex PCR, while the TCRdb copy is restricted to in-frame clones and leaves out a portion. The sample has about 120,000 clones; approximately 90% are singletons. The CDR3 is made up of 12 amino acids. Germline V gene data show CDR1 as SGHTA and CDR2 as FQGNSA. The germline V and J ends were trimmed by 5 bases and 4 bases, with 6 bases remaining between them. Time point defined: peripheral blood 6 weeks after treatment start. Whole-study results and caveats: Lower pretreatment blood TCR clonality, under the median, predicted better survival, researchers reported.

This receptor was taken from a man between 60 and 75 years old with urothelial cancer. The source was PBMCs, collected around atezolizumab (anti-PD-L1) treatment. This rearrangement joins TRBV7-2 to TRBJ1-5; D gene uncertain. CDR3 region: CASSAGNQPQHF. In nucleotides, the CDR3 is TGTGCCAGCAGCGCCGGGAATCAGCCCCAGCATTTT.